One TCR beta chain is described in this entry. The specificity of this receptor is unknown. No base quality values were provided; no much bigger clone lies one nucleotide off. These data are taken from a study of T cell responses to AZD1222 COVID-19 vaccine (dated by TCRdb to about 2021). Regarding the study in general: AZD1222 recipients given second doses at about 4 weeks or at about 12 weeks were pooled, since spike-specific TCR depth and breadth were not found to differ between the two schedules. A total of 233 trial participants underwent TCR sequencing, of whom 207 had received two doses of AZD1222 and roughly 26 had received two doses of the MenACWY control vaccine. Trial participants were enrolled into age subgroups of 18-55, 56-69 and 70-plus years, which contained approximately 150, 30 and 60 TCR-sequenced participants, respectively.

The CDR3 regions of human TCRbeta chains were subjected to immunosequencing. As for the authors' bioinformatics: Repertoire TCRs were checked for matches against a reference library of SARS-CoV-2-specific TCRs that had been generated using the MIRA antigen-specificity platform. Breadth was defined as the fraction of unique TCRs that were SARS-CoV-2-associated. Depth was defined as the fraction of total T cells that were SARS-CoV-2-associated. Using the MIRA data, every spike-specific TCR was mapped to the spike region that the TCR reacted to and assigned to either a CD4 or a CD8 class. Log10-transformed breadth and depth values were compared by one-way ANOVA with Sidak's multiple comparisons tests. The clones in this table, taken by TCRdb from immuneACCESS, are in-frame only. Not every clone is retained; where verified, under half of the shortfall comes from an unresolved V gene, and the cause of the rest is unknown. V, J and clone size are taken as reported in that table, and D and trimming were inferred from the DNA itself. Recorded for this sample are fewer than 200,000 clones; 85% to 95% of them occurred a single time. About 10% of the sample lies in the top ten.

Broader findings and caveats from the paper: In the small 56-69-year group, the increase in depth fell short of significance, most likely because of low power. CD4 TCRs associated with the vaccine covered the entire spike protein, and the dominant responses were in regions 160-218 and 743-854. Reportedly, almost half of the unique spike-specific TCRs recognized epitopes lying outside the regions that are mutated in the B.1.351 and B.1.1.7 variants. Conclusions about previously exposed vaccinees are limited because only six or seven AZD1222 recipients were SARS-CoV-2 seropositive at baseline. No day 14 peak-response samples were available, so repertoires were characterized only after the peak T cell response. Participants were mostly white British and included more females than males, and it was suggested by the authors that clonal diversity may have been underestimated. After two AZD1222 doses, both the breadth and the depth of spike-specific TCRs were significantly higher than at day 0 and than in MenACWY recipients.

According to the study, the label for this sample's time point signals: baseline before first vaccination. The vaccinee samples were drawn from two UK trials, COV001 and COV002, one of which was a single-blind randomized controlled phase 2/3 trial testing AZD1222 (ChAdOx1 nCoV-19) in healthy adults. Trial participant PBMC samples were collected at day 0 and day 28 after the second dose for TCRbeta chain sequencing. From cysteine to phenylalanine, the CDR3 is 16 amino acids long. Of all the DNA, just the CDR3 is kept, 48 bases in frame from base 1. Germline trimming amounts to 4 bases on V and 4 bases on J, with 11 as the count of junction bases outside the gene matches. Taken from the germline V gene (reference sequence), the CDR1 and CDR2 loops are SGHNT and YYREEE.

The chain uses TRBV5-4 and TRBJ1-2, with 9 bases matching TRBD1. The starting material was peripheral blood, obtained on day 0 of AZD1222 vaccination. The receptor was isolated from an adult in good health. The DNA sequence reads TGTGCCAGCAGCCCGGGACAGGGCGGTTTTTTCTATGGCTACACCTTC. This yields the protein CASSPGQGGFFYGYTF.